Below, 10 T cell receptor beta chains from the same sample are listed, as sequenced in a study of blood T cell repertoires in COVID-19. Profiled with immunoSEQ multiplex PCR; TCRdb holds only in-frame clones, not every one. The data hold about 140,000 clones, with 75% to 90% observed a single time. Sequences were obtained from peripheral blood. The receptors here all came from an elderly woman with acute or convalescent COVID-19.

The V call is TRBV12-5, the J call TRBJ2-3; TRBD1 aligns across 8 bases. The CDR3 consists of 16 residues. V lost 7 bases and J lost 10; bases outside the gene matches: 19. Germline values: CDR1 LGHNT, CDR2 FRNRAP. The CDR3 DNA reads TGTGCTAGTGCCCCAAACAGACAGGGGCCTAGGCTTTCGCAGTATTTT. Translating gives CASAPNRQGPRLSQYF.

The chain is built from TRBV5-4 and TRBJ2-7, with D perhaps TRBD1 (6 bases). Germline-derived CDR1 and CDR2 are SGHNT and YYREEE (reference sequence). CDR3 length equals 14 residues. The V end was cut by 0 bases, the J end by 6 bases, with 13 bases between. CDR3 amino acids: CASSLAPDSFEQYF. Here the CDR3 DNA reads TGTGCCAGCAGCTTGGCCCCGGACAGCTTCGAGCAGTACTTC. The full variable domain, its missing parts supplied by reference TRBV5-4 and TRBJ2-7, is ETGVTQSPTHLIKTRGQQVTLRCSSQSGHNTVSWYQQALGQGPQFIFQYYREEENGRGNFPPRFSGLQFPNYSSELNVNALELDDSALYLCASSLAPDSFEQYFGPGTRLTVT.

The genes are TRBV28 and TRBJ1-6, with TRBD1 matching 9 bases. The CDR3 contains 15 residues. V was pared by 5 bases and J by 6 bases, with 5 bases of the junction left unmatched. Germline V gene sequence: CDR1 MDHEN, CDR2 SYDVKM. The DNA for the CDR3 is TGTGCCAGCAGTATACCGGGACAGGGTAATTCACCCCTCCACTTT. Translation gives CASSIPGQGNSPLHF.

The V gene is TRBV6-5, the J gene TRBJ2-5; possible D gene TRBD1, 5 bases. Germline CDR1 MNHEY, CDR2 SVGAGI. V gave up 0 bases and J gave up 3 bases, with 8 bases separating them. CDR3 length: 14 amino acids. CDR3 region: CASSYSGAEETQYF. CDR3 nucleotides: TGTGCCAGCAGTTACTCAGGGGCGGAAGAGACCCAGTACTTC.

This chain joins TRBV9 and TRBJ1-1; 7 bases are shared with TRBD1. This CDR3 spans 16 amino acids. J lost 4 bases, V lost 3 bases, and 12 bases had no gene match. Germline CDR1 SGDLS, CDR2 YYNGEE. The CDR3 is CASSGPQQGLSTEAFF. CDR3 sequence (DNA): TGTGCCAGCAGCGGACCTCAACAGGGGTTGAGCACTGAAGCTTTCTTT.

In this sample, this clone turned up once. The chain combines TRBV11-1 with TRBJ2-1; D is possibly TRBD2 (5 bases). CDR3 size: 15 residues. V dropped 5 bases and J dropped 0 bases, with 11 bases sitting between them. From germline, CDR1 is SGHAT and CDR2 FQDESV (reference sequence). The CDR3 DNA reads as TGTGCCAGCAGCACGGACTTGAGCTCCTACAATGAGCAGTTCTTC. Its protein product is CASSTDLSSYNEQFF.

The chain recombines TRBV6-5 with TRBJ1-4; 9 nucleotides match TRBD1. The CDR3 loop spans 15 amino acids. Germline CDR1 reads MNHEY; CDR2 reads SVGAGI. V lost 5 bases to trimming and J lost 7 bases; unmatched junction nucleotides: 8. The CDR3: CASSLDRGEGEKLFF. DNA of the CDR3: TGTGCCAGCAGTCTGGACAGGGGAGAAGGTGAAAAACTGTTTTTT.

CDR3 in DNA: TGTGCCAGTAGTAAGACACGCCATCCCTACGAGCAGTACTTC. This translates into CASSKTRHPYEQYF. The chain combines TRBV19 with TRBJ2-7, with D hard to call. Deletions cut 4 bases from V and 2 bases from J, with 12 bases between. There are 14 residues in the CDR3. Germline loops: CDR1 LNHDA, CDR2 SQIVND (reference sequence).

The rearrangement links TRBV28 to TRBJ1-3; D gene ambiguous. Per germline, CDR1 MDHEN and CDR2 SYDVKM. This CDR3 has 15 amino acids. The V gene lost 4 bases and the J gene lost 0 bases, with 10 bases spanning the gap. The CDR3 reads CASSSHTGSGNTIYF. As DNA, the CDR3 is TGTGCCAGCAGTTCCCACACGGGCTCTGGAAACACCATATATTTT.

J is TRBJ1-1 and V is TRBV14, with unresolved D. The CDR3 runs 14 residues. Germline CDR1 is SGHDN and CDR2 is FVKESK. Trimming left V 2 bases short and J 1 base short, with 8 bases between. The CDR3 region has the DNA TGTGCCAGCAGCCAACTCCGACAGAACACTGAAGCTTTCTTT. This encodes CASSQLRQNTEAFF.